This note documents a single T cell receptor beta chain sequence. Its antigen is currently unknown. Indicated treatment: oral pan-JAK inhibitor, 5-10 mg twice daily. Lesional scalp punch biopsies and peripheral blood were collected from alopecia areata patients. The source of the sample is a study of CD8+ T cells in alopecia areata. Study findings and constraints: Tofacitinib significantly reduced both scalp clonality and expanded CD8+ clones among the top 100. Between patients, shared TCR sequences were less clear than in mice. This was possibly due in part to HLA diversity in the patient population.

After isolation, RNA underwent reverse transcription to generate cDNA as the sequencing template. Data came from immunoSEQ multiplex PCR; TCRdb stores just in-frame clones and leaves some out. The sample consists of about 190,000 clones, 45% to 65% of them appearing once. The sequenced sample was CD4+ T cells sorted from blood, obtained at week 4, from a patient treated with tofacitinib. The sequence was obtained from a human donor with alopecia areata.

The CDR3, as DNA: TGTGCCAGCAGCGTAGCCCCACAAGGTGGGGGGAAAGAGACCCAGTACTTC. Its protein is CASSVAPQGGGKETQYF. The V and J genes are TRBV9 and TRBJ2-5, with a tentative D call TRBD2 (6 bases). This CDR3 comprises 17 residues. Deletions cut 0 bases from V and 3 bases from J, with 18 bases between. CDR1 is SGDLS and CDR2 is YYNGEE in the germline V gene.